One sample yielded the 26 T cell receptor beta chains listed below, sequenced in a study of blood T cells in healthy people across ages. A second PCR, run for about 7 to 11 cycles, used a sample-barcoded 5' primer plus a J-beta primer mix. Using its own MiXCR run on the 5' RACE reads, TCRdb lists one record per CDR3 protein. The sample contains 1 million to 1.2 million distinct CDR3 sequences, around two fifths of which appear only once. The sample comprised blood. The receptor source for this set is a man younger than 35 in good health.

This clonotype showed up just a few times. J is TRBJ2-7 and V is TRBV6-2 or TRBV6-3; D is undetermined. V lost 6 bases, J lost 5 bases, and 8 bases lay in between. Germline assignment: CDR1 MNHEY and CDR2 SVGEGT. The CDR3 has 11 residues. CDR3 in amino acids: CASSRLNEQYF. The CDR3 DNA is TGTGCCAGCAGCCGCCTCAACGAGCAGTACTTC.

This clonotype came up a few times. Here the CDR3 DNA reads TGCGCCAGCAGCCAAGATCTGCGAAGCACAGATACGCAGTATTTT. Translation: CASSQDLRSTDTQYF. V is TRBV4-3 and J is TRBJ2-3; D gene unclear. Trimming shortened V by 0 bases and J by 0 bases, and 7 bases separated the two germline ends. In germline, CDR1 is LGHNA, CDR2 YSLEER. This CDR3 has 15 amino acids.

The CDR3 sequence: CASSQIAGTARKLFF. In DNA form, the CDR3 reads TGTGCCAGCAGCCAGATAGCCGGGACAGCAAGAAAACTGTTTTTT. V usage is TRBV14 and J usage is TRBJ1-4, with 7 nucleotides matching TRBD1. The CDR3 is made up of 15 amino acids. CDR1 is SGHDN and CDR2 is FVKESK in the germline V gene. J gave up 10 bases and V 3 bases, and 11 bases lay outside the gene matches.

This clonotype was counted a few times. This chain uses TRBV2 with TRBJ2-5; 13 bases are shared with TRBD2. This CDR3 region has 16 residues. Germline CDR1 is SNHLY and CDR2 is FYNNEI. The V and J ends lost 7 bases and 11 bases, in that order; junction bases with no gene match: 16. In DNA form, the CDR3 reads TGTGCCAGCATTCCGACTAGCGGGGGGTGGGGCAATGAGCAGTACTTC. This codes for CASIPTSGGWGNEQYF.

Notes on this clonotype: Germline is not matched at one junction end, which may reflect a read error. This chain links TRBV7-9 with TRBJ2-1; D remains unclear. CDR3 length equals 15 residues. Germline V gene lookup returns CDR1 SEHNR and CDR2 FQNEAQ (reference sequence). The DNA of the CDR3 is TGTGCCAGCAGCAATTACGCGAGAACTGTCAATGGGCAGTTCTTC. Its translation: CASSNYARTVNGQFF. Full variable domain (rest looked up from reference TRBV7-9 and TRBJ2-1): DTGVSQNPRHKITKRGQNVTFRCDPISEHNRLYWYRQTLGQGPEFLTYFQNEAQLEKSRLLSDRFSAERPKGSFSTLEIQRTEQGDSAMYLCASSNYARTVNGQFFGPGTRLTVL.

This chain links TRBV7-6 with TRBJ2-1; 9 bases match TRBD1. CDR3 size: 15 residues. With V trimmed by 5 bases and J by 9 bases, 11 bases remained unmatched. Per the germline V gene, CDR1 is SGHVS and CDR2 is FNYEAQ. The CDR3 bases are TGTGCCAGCAGCCCCCTTCATACAGGGGGCGGTGAGCAGTTCTTC. It yields the protein CASSPLHTGGGEQFF.

CDR3 coding DNA: TGTGCCAGCAGTTACCTCGACAGGATAAAGAACACTGAAGCTTTCTTT. Encoded protein: CASSYLDRIKNTEAFF. This rearrangement joins TRBV6-2 or TRBV6-3 to TRBJ1-1, with D perhaps matching TRBD1 (6 bases). The CDR3 has 16 residues. Germline loops: CDR1 MNHEY, CDR2 SVGEGT. The V end was cut by 2 bases, the J end by 1 base, with 14 bases between.

This CDR3 is CASSYSDFTDTQYF. As DNA, the CDR3 is TGTGCCAGCAGTTACTCTGATTTCACAGATACGCAGTATTTT. This sequence joins TRBV6-2 or TRBV6-3 and TRBJ2-3; D gene ambiguous. V gave up 0 bases and J gave up 2 bases, with 6 bases separating them. From germline, CDR1 is MNHEY and CDR2 SVGEGT. The CDR3 contains 14 residues.

The sample holds a few counts of this clonotype. The gene calls are TRBV12-3 or TRBV12-4 and TRBJ2-3; D may be TRBD1 (6 bases). The CDR3 runs to 13 residues. V was trimmed by 6 bases and J by 6 bases, leaving 13 bases between them. In nucleotides, the CDR3 is TGTGCCAGCAGACCCTCTACAGGGGATACGCAGTATTTT. Translation: CASRPSTGDTQYF.

This clonotype occurred many times. This chain links TRBV7-2 with TRBJ1-2; TRBD1 agrees at 7 bases. Germline values: CDR1 SGHTA, CDR2 FQGNSA. The CDR3 sequence is 14 residues long. J gave up 7 bases and V 5 bases, and 10 bases lay outside the gene matches. DNA for the CDR3: TGTGCCAGCAGCACAGGGGCAAAACTTAGTGGCTACACCTTC. Encoded protein: CASSTGAKLSGYTF. Full variable domain (outside the CDR3, taken from reference TRBV7-2 and TRBJ1-2): GAGVSQSPSNKVTEKGKDVELRCDPISGHTALYWYRQSLGQGLEFLIYFQGNSAPDKSGLPSDRFSAERTGGSVSTLTIQRTQQEDSAVYLCASSTGAKLSGYTFGSGTRLTVV.

The chain recombines TRBV7-2 with TRBJ2-7, with D perhaps given as TRBD1 or TRBD2 (5 bases each). The DNA end is a closer match to TRBJ2-5, so the J assignment may be wrong. Germline V CDR1 and CDR2: SGHTA, FQGNSA. The length of the CDR3 is 17 residues. The CDR3 reads CASSLEVGGGLRETQYF. For the CDR3, the DNA is TGTGCCAGCAGCTTAGAGGTCGGTGGGGGTCTGAGAGAGACCCAGTACTTC.

This clonotype was observed a handful of times. This CDR3 reads CSARGGGPNQPQHF. The CDR3 nucleotides read TGCAGTGCTAGAGGAGGGGGCCCAAATCAGCCCCAGCATTTT. The chain links TRBV20-1 to TRBJ1-5; 7 nucleotides agree with TRBD1. The CDR3 sequence is 14 residues long. Germline trimming cut 1 base from V and 4 bases from J; bases unmatched to any gene: 4. The germline gives CDR1 DFQATT, CDR2 SNEGSKA (reference sequence).

The chain uses TRBV20-1 and TRBJ1-1, with unresolved D. The CDR3 contains 13 residues. Germline-derived CDR1 and CDR2 are DFQATT and SNEGSKA (reference sequence). Trimming shortened V by 3 bases and J by 1 base, and 9 bases separated the two germline ends. The CDR3 sequence is CSARGGPNTEAFF. CDR3 nucleotides: TGCAGTGCTAGGGGAGGGCCGAACACTGAAGCTTTCTTT.

This chain connects TRBV29-1 to TRBJ2-7; D unclear. V was pared by 4 bases and J by 6 bases, with 13 bases between. Germline V CDR1 and CDR2: SQVTM, ANQGSEA. The CDR3 loop spans 12 amino acids. CDR3 DNA: TGCAGCGTTGGCGCCCAGGCTCTCGAGCAGTACTTC. It encodes CSVGAQALEQYF.

This clonotype was picked up one time. This could be a read error, since a much larger clone is one nucleotide away. This CDR3 is CASSDNWGSEQYF. CDR3 bases: TGTGCCAGCAGTGACAACTGGGGCTCCGAGCAGTACTTC. The chain is built from TRBV6-6 and TRBJ2-5; tentatively, D is TRBD1 (5 bases). The closer fit of TRBJ2-7 to the DNA end suggests the J call may be wrong. This CDR3 region has 13 residues. The V gene's germline CDR1 is MNHNY and CDR2 SVGAGI (reference sequence).

The chain carries TRBV7-2 and TRBJ2-6, with TRBD1 matching over 7 bases. V shed 1 base, J shed 0 bases, and the junction held 9 bases outside the gene matches. This CDR3 is 19 amino acids long. Germline V gene sequence: CDR1 SGHTA, CDR2 FQGNSA. The CDR3 loop reads CASSLDLGTVLSGANVLTF. The CDR3 region has the DNA TGTGCCAGCAGCTTAGACCTGGGGACAGTCCTCTCTGGGGCCAACGTCCTGACTTTC.

The V call is TRBV20-1, the J call TRBJ2-5; D remains ambiguous. Trimming shortened V by 6 bases and J by 7 bases, and 21 bases separated the two germline ends. The CDR3 runs to 14 residues. Looked up from germline, CDR1 is DFQATT and CDR2 is SNEGSKA (reference sequence). This CDR3 reads CSAESDPVLGTQYF. CDR3 DNA sequence: TGCAGTGCCGAATCTGACCCCGTCCTGGGGACCCAGTACTTC.

V is TRBV12-3 or TRBV12-4 and J is TRBJ2-1; 7 bases are shared with TRBD1. The V gene end was trimmed by 3 bases and the J gene end by 15 bases; junction bases not matched to a gene: 5. The CDR3 covers 11 residues. CDR3 bases: TGTGCCAGCAGTTTTAAGGGGGCCGGGTTCTTC. The encoded protein is CASSFKGAGFF.

This rearrangement joins TRBV29-1 to TRBJ1-2; no reliable D call. The CDR3 is 12 residues long. Per the germline V gene, CDR1 is SQVTM and CDR2 is ANQGSEA. Between the trimmed V and J ends, which lost 4 bases and 3 bases, there was a span of 9 bases. The CDR3 is CSVGVGDYGYTF. The DNA for the CDR3 is TGCAGCGTTGGTGTAGGAGACTATGGCTACACCTTC.

This clonotype was seen more than once but under ten times. The J gene is TRBJ1-5, the V gene TRBV12-3 or TRBV12-4, with 9 bases identical to TRBD1. V shed 6 bases and J 0 bases; nucleotides not matched to a gene: 9. The CDR3 totals 17 residues. CDR3 in DNA: TGTGCCAGCAGCTCCGGGACAGGGAAATATAGCAATCAGCCCCAGCATTTT. Translated, it gives CASSSGTGKYSNQPQHF.

This clonotype was found a few times. The chain joins TRBV10-3 to TRBJ1-1; tentatively, D is TRBD1 (6 bases). V was shortened by 6 bases and J by 1 base, with 12 bases between the two germline ends. There are 14 residues in the CDR3. Germline assignment: CDR1 ENHRY and CDR2 SYGVKD. The CDR3 is CAIRPPGQNTEAFF. Written as DNA, the CDR3 is TGTGCCATCAGACCCCCGGGACAGAACACTGAAGCTTTCTTT.

The table lists this clonotype with many counts. The chain joins TRBV27 to TRBJ1-1; perhaps TRBD1 as D (5 bases). CDR3 length: 13 residues. Germline V CDR1 and CDR2: MNHEY, SMNVEV (reference sequence). V lost 0 bases and J 5 bases, leaving 7 bases between the germline ends. The CDR3 DNA follows: TGTGCCAGCAGTTTATCGGGGGTGACTGAAGCTTTCTTT. Protein product: CASSLSGVTEAFF.

This clonotype appeared a few times. The rearrangement joins TRBV5-1 to TRBJ2-3; D is uncertain. Trimming removed 0 bases at V and 2 bases at J, with 16 bases between. CDR3 length: 17 amino acids. Germline loops: CDR1 SGHRS, CDR2 YFSETQ. The CDR3 nucleotides are TGCGCCAGCAGCTTGGCCGCGGCGGCATGGAACACAGATACGCAGTATTTT. Translation: CASSLAAAAWNTDTQYF.

The rearrangement joins TRBV2 to TRBJ2-7, with D tentatively TRBD1 (5 bases). The end of the DNA is better explained by TRBJ2-5, so the J call may be wrong. This CDR3 is 12 amino acids long. Germline CDR1 and CDR2: SNHLY and FYNNEI. The CDR3 DNA reads as TGTGCCAGCAAAGGGGTGAGGGAGACCCAGTACTTC. This gives the protein CASKGVRETQYF.

This clonotype has only a few counts. The rearrangement uses TRBV11-2 and TRBJ2-1, with 9 bases aligning to TRBD2. This CDR3 has 16 amino acids. Trimming removed 4 bases from V and 4 bases from J; junction bases left unmatched: 8. The germline V gene has CDR1 SGHAT and CDR2 FQNNGV. This CDR3 reads CASSSPGRGGYNEQFF. CDR3 DNA sequence: TGTGCCAGCAGCTCCCCTGGGCGGGGGGGATACAATGAGCAGTTCTTC.

This chain uses TRBV7-9 with TRBJ2-5, with D perhaps matching TRBD1 (6 bases). CDR1 is SEHNR, CDR2 FQNEAQ, per germline (reference sequence). The CDR3 is made up of 15 amino acids. V dropped 7 bases and J dropped 3 bases, with 18 bases sitting between them. Written as DNA, the CDR3 is TGTGCCAGCACCTCATTCCGCGGACAGAAAGAGACCCAGTACTTC. As protein: CASTSFRGQKETQYF.